A single sample is the source of the 8 T cell receptor beta chains below, sequenced in a study of monozygotic twins with inflammatory bowel disease (dated by TCRdb to the late 2010s). Libraries were constructed by 5' RACE. The data were produced on an Illumina HiSeq 2500. Each entry corresponds to one CDR3 protein sequence from reads that TCRdb reprocessed, and DNA is not given. This specimen's table enumerates nearly 450,000 distinct CDR3 sequences. The leading ten clones occupy about 2.6% of the sample. Sequencing used blood. The receptors shown here come from a human donor with ulcerative colitis or Crohn's disease, or a healthy co-twin of an affected twin (not recorded which).

The J gene is TRBJ2-7, the V gene TRBV28; TCRdb's assignment of TRBD1 cannot be checked, as there is no DNA. The CDR3 is 14 amino acids. Germline CDR1 MDHEN, CDR2 SYDVKM. The CDR3: CASSFRGARYEQYF. The whole variable domain, remainder taken from reference TRBV28 and TRBJ2-7, is DVKVTQSSRYLVKRTGEKVFLECVQDMDHENMFWYRQDPGLGLRLIYFSYDVKMKEKGDIPEGYSVSREKKERFSLILESASTNQTSMYLCASSFRGARYEQYFGPGTRLTVT.

The chain joins TRBV5-4 to TRBJ1-6. Germline loops: CDR1 SGHNT, CDR2 YYREEE (reference sequence). The CDR3 spans 12 residues. Here the CDR3 reads CASSLFGTALHF.

V and J are TRBV29-1 and TRBJ2-7; lacking DNA, the TRBD1 call made by TCRdb goes unchecked. Germline V gene lookup returns CDR1 SQVTM and CDR2 ANQGSEA. CDR3 size: 12 residues. The CDR3 here is CSVEWGGYEQYF.

The chain combines TRBV5-1 with TRBJ1-2; with no DNA, the TCRdb D assignment of TRBD1 cannot be verified. Germline V CDR1 and CDR2: SGHRS, YFSETQ. The CDR3 sequence is 13 residues long. CDR3 loop: CASSLQGANGYTF.

The rearrangement uses TRBV19 and TRBJ2-3; TCRdb lists TRBD1, though no DNA is available to test this call. Germline assignment: CDR1 LNHDA and CDR2 SQIVND (reference sequence). The CDR3 has 14 residues. CDR3 sequence: CASSTDREGDTQYF.

J is TRBJ1-5 and V is TRBV19. The CDR3 sequence is 15 residues long. The V gene's germline CDR1 is LNHDA and CDR2 SQIVND (reference sequence). CDR3 loop: CASSFRETSNQPQHF.

The J gene is TRBJ1-4, the V gene TRBV5-1; there is no DNA to check the TCRdb D call of TRBD1. The CDR3 has 16 amino acids. The V gene's germline CDR1 is SGHRS and CDR2 YFSETQ. The CDR3 spells CASSFSGATTNEKLFF.

This rearrangement joins TRBV3-1 to TRBJ1-1. This CDR3 region has 15 residues. Germline assignment: CDR1 LGHDT and CDR2 YNNKEL (reference sequence). The CDR3 loop is CASSQVSGMNTEAFF.